These 23 T cell receptor beta chains were all obtained from the same sample, sequenced in a study of blood T cell repertoires in COVID-19. TCRdb's copy holds only in-frame clones and misses some; the assay was immunoSEQ multiplex PCR. This table holds over 85,000 clones, about 90% found once. Sequencing was done on a sample of peripheral blood. These TCRs come from a human donor in a cohort sampled during active COVID-19.

The chain links TRBV19 to TRBJ1-1, with 7 bases that match TRBD1. The CDR3 runs 13 residues. The V gene end was trimmed by 5 bases and the J gene end by 4 bases; junction bases not matched to a gene: 4. Germline loops: CDR1 LNHDA, CDR2 SQIVND (reference sequence). In nucleotides, the CDR3 is TGTGCCAGTAGTCCAACAGGGGCCACTGAAGCTTTCTTT. Protein product: CASSPTGATEAFF.

The rearrangement uses TRBV2 and TRBJ2-1; 11 positions match TRBD2. This CDR3 contains 17 residues. Losses at the gene ends were 8 bases for V and 7 bases for J; bases not matched to a gene: 16. Per the germline V gene, CDR1 is SNHLY and CDR2 is FYNNEI. CDR3 in DNA: TGTGCCAGCGAGCGAGGGGTACTAGCGGGGGTCCGGAATGAGCAGTTCTTC. It yields the protein CASERGVLAGVRNEQFF.

The chain carries TRBV5-4 and TRBJ1-2; no definite D call. Germline V gene sequence: CDR1 SGHNT, CDR2 YYREEE (reference sequence). The CDR3 is 12 residues long. V lost 1 base and J 4 bases, leaving 5 bases between the germline ends. This CDR3 is CASSLRAYGYTF. In DNA form, the CDR3 reads TGTGCCAGCAGCTTGAGAGCCTATGGCTACACCTTC.

V is TRBV5-1 and J is TRBJ2-5, with 9 nucleotides matching TRBD2. V shed 7 bases and J 4 bases; nucleotides not matched to a gene: 11. CDR3 length equals 15 residues. From germline, CDR1 is SGHRS and CDR2 YFSETQ. The CDR3 bases are TGCGCCAGCTCTCTTAGCGGGGGAGGTGGAGAGACCCAGTACTTC. Translation gives CASSLSGGGGETQYF.

The chain combines TRBV5-4 with TRBJ1-4; D possibly corresponds to TRBD1 (6 bases). The CDR3 covers 15 residues. Germline V gene data show CDR1 as SGHNT and CDR2 as YYREEE (reference sequence). Deletions cut 3 bases from V and 5 bases from J, with 14 bases between. This chain's CDR3 is CASSSSGGPNEKLFF. The CDR3 DNA reads as TGTGCCAGCAGCTCCAGCGGGGGGCCGAATGAAAAACTGTTTTTT. The whole variable domain, remainder taken from reference TRBV5-4 and TRBJ1-4, is ETGVTQSPTHLIKTRGQQVTLRCSSQSGHNTVSWYQQALGQGPQFIFQYYREEENGRGNFPPRFSGLQFPNYSSELNVNALELDDSALYLCASSSSGGPNEKLFFGSGTQLSVL.

The chain links TRBV6-5 to TRBJ1-2; D is possibly TRBD1 (6 bases). Trimming removed 6 bases at V and 4 bases at J, with 9 bases between. The germline V gene encodes CDR1 MNHEY and CDR2 SVGAGI. The CDR3 is 12 residues long. CDR3 sequence reads: CASRGHSYGYTF. The CDR3 DNA reads TGTGCCAGCAGGGGACACTCCTATGGCTACACCTTC.

The chain carries TRBV7-8 and TRBJ1-3, with D unclear. The CDR3 contains 14 residues. CDR1 is SGHVS, CDR2 FQNEAQ, per germline. Trimming took off 5 bases at V and 1 base at J, with 9 bases between the two ends. As DNA, the CDR3 is TGTGCCAGCAGCCGCCGGGTGTCTGGAAACACCATATATTTT. Protein: CASSRRVSGNTIYF.

This clone appeared a single time. The CDR3 region is CASSQSGQGGYTF. CDR3 nucleotide sequence: TGTGCCAGCAGCCAATCGGGGCAGGGCGGCTACACCTTC. The chain couples TRBV16 to TRBJ1-2, with a weak D call TRBD1 (5 bases). Trimming left V 0 bases short and J 8 bases short, with 10 bases between. CDR3 size: 13 residues. CDR1 KGHSY and CDR2 FQNENV come from the germline V gene.

The chain is built from TRBV11-2 and TRBJ2-7, with 10 bases fitting TRBD1. The V and J ends lost 5 bases and 5 bases, in that order; junction bases with no gene match: 15. Germline CDR1 is SGHAT and CDR2 is FQNNGV. This CDR3 has 17 residues. Here the CDR3 DNA reads TGTGCCAGCAGCCGTGGCCGACAGGGGGCAGCCGAGGACGAGCAGTACTTC. Translating gives CASSRGRQGAAEDEQYF.

The J gene is TRBJ1-5, the V gene TRBV5-1; the match to TRBD1 covers 8 bases. The CDR3 loop spans 13 amino acids. The ends lost 3 bases at V and 7 bases at J; junction bases unmatched: 3. Germline CDR1 is SGHRS and CDR2 is YFSETQ. The CDR3 sequence: CASSWNRGQPQHF. CDR3 coding DNA: TGCGCCAGCAGCTGGAACAGGGGGCAGCCCCAGCATTTT.

The chain uses TRBV7-3 and TRBJ2-5; 14 bases map to TRBD2. The length of the CDR3 is 18 residues. Germline V gene data show CDR1 as SGHTA and CDR2 as FQGTGA. V dropped 4 bases and J dropped 4; count of bases not matched to a gene: 11. The CDR3 DNA reads TGTGCCAGCAGCTCCCGTGGACTAGCGGGAGGCGTTGTAGAGACCCAGTACTTC. This gives the protein CASSSRGLAGGVVETQYF.

V usage is TRBV6-5 and J usage is TRBJ1-2; 10 nucleotides line up with TRBD1. The CDR3 loop spans 14 amino acids. V shed 7 bases, J shed 3 bases, and the junction held 5 bases outside the gene matches. CDR1 MNHEY and CDR2 SVGAGI come from the germline V gene. CDR3 bases: TGTGCCAGCAAGAGACAGGGGGCGGACTATGGCTACACCTTC. Its translation: CASKRQGADYGYTF.

This chain links TRBV3-1 (or the pseudogene TRBV3-2) with TRBJ1-3; unclear D gene. This CDR3 comprises 17 residues. Trimming removed 2 bases from V and 1 base from J, with 15 bases in between. The germline V gene has CDR1 LGHDT and CDR2 YNNKEL (reference sequence). The CDR3 is CASSQSGKERSGNTIYF. CDR3 nucleotide sequence: TGTGCCAGCAGCCAATCCGGGAAGGAGAGGTCTGGAAACACCATATATTTT.

The chain carries TRBV7-3 and TRBJ2-6; tentatively, D is TRBD1 (6 bases). Trimming pared 4 bases from V and 0 bases from J, leaving 16 bases between. The CDR3 is 18 amino acids. CDR1 and CDR2 (germline): SGHTA, FQGTGA. The CDR3 loop reads CASSSTSGTNSGANVLTF. CDR3 DNA: TGTGCCAGCAGCTCGACCTCCGGGACAAACTCTGGGGCCAACGTCCTGACTTTC.

The rearrangement uses TRBV7-2 and TRBJ1-1, with 7 bases fitting TRBD1. The germline CDR1 and CDR2 sequences are SGHTA and FQGNSA. This CDR3 has 16 residues. V was pared by 4 bases and J by 5 bases, with 13 bases of the junction left unmatched. CDR3 in amino acids: CASSWTGPGGGTEAFF. The CDR3 coding sequence is TGTGCCAGCAGCTGGACAGGTCCCGGAGGGGGTACTGAAGCTTTCTTT. The full variable domain, in which reference TRBV7-2 and TRBJ1-1 provide the parts outside the CDR3, is GAGVSQSPSNKVTEKGKDVELRCDPISGHTALYWYRQSLGQGLEFLIYFQGNSAPDKSGLPSDRFSAERTGGSVSTLTIQRTQQEDSAVYLCASSWTGPGGGTEAFFGQGTRLTVV.

V and J are TRBV4-1 and TRBJ1-4; possibly TRBD1 for D (6 bases). V shed 1 base and J shed 5 bases, with 11 bases lying between them. Germline CDR1 and CDR2: MGHRA and YSYEKL. The CDR3 is made up of 15 amino acids. The CDR3 nucleotides are TGCGCCAGCAGCCAAGGACAGGCGCGGAATGAAAAACTGTTTTTT. Translated, it gives CASSQGQARNEKLFF.

The chain carries TRBV28 and TRBJ2-1, with 10 bases identical to TRBD2. Trimming removed 7 bases from V and 7 bases from J; junction bases left unmatched: 10. The CDR3 runs 15 residues. Germline V lookup: CDR1 MDHEN, CDR2 SYDVKM. CDR3 amino acids: CASTTGASGSNEQFF. The CDR3 nucleotides read TGTGCCAGCACGACCGGGGCTAGCGGGAGTAATGAGCAGTTCTTC.

V usage is TRBV29-1 and J usage is TRBJ2-2; D gene ambiguous. Trimming stripped 0 bases from V and 6 bases from J, with 8 bases between. The germline CDR1 and CDR2 sequences are SQVTM and ANQGSEA. The CDR3 covers 13 residues. This CDR3 reads CSVEDRFPGELFF. In nucleotides, the CDR3 is TGCAGCGTTGAAGATCGTTTCCCCGGGGAGCTGTTTTTT.

CDR3 in amino acids: CASSPGPSGRALGVDEQFF. In DNA, the CDR3 is TGCGCCAGCAGCCCAGGGCCTAGCGGGAGGGCCCTCGGTGTAGATGAGCAGTTCTTC. V and J are TRBV5-1 and TRBJ2-1, with 12 bases identical to TRBD2. The ends lost 4 bases at V and 8 bases at J; junction bases unmatched: 19. The V gene's germline CDR1 is SGHRS and CDR2 YFSETQ. CDR3 length equals 19 residues.

This chain joins TRBV19 and TRBJ1-5; 8 bases are a match to TRBD1. Unmatched junction bases numbered 10, after V lost 4 bases and J lost 5 bases. The CDR3 extends over 16 amino acids. Germline CDR1 is LNHDA and CDR2 is SQIVND (reference sequence). The CDR3 reads CASSNRRTGFDQPQHF. In nucleotides, the CDR3 is TGTGCCAGTAGTAACCGGCGGACAGGGTTCGATCAGCCCCAGCATTTT.

The V gene is TRBV5-4, the J gene TRBJ1-2, with 7 bases fitting TRBD1. V gave up 4 bases and J gave up 3 bases; unmatched junction bases: 9. The germline gives CDR1 SGHNT, CDR2 YYREEE (reference sequence). The CDR3 consists of 15 residues. The CDR3 DNA follows: TGTGCCAGCAGCGGCCGAACAGGGGACGACTATGGCTACACCTTC. Translated, it gives CASSGRTGDDYGYTF.

The V and J genes are TRBV30 and TRBJ1-4; D is uncertain. V lost 4 bases, J lost 10 bases, and 10 bases lay in between. The CDR3 sequence is 11 residues long. Germline V gene data show CDR1 as GTSNPN and CDR2 as SVGIG (reference sequence). For the CDR3, the DNA is TGTGCCTGGACCGGTTTTGGAAAACTGTTTTTT. This sequence encodes CAWTGFGKLFF.

The chain links TRBV7-2 to TRBJ2-3; D not resolved. The CDR3 consists of 13 residues. V shed 5 bases and J shed 2 bases, with 8 bases lying between them. Looked up from germline, CDR1 is SGHTA and CDR2 is FQGNSA. The CDR3 loop is CASSLSLTDTQYF. The CDR3 region has the DNA TGTGCCAGCAGCCTGTCTCTCACAGATACGCAGTATTTT.